This entry describes one TCR beta chain. The data are from a study of CD8+CD57+ T cells in acquired aplastic anemia. TCR beta VDJ and CDR3 were profiled, and genomic DNA was the template. MiXCR, applied by TCRdb to the reads, yields one record per CDR3 protein. The top ten hold around 0.82% of the sample, which has about 470,000 distinct CDR3 sequences, around 33% seen once. The patients chosen for sequencing had shown expansion of CD8+CD57+ cells (detected by flow cytometry). This CDR3 is built from 15 residues. The germline CDR1 and CDR2 sequences are KGHDR and SFDVKD. The chain has TRBV24-1 and TRBJ1-2; TRBD1 matches at 7 bases. This receptor was obtained from a human donor with aplastic anemia. Sequencing was carried out using sorted CD4+, CD8+, or CD8+CD57+ T cells (not recorded which) from PBMCs. This chain's CDR3 is CARDVNRQGRNGYTF. The CDR3 region has the DNA TGTGCTAGAGACGTGAATAGACAGGGAAGAAATGGCTACACCTTC.